This TCR beta chain was captured by sequencing in a study of molecular identifiers for immune sequencing clone quantification. As concerns this clonotype: Its target is unknown.

Whole-study results and caveats: Spiked-in Jurkat TCR RNA corresponding to one cell was reported as detectable against roughly 1 million naive cells.

Naive CD8 T cells, phenotype CD8+CD4-CCR7+CD45RA+, were sorted. MiXCR, run by TCRdb on the PCR reads, gives a single entry per CDR3 protein. The sample comprises 6,000 to 7,000 distinct CDR3 sequences, 15% to 20% of which are singletons, and 2% to 2.5% rests with the top ten. Trimming shortened V by 3 bases and J by 6 bases, and 11 bases separated the two germline ends. CDR3 length: 12 amino acids. Germline CDR1 is GTSNPN and CDR2 is SVGIG (reference sequence). The receptor was derived from a human donor in good health. Some libraries in this study had Jurkat cell RNA spiked in. Sequencing used naive CD8+ T cells from blood, with Jurkat cell RNA spiked in. Stated subset: FACS-sorted CD8+CD4-CCR7+CD45RA+ naive T cells. The chain couples TRBV30 to TRBJ1-2; perhaps TRBD1 as D (5 bases). CDR3 protein: CAWSREYHGYTF. CDR3 sequence (DNA): TGTGCCTGGAGCAGGGAATACCATGGCTACACCTTC.